This T cell receptor (beta chain) is drawn from a study of blood T cell repertoires in COVID-19. TCRdb's table, derived via immunoSEQ multiplex PCR, lists solely in-frame clones and lacks some. The sample carries approximately 220,000 clones, about four fifths recorded once. This clone was observed at least ten times. One junction end disagrees with the germline gene, perhaps due to a read error. Germline V gene data show CDR1 as MNHNS and CDR2 as SASEGT. This CDR3 is built from 14 residues. This receptor was obtained from a woman aged 45 to 65 who had been exposed to COVID-19. V usage is TRBV6-1 and J usage is TRBJ2-2, with D perhaps TRBD2 (5 bases). Sequences were obtained from PBMCs or T cells enriched from blood (not recorded which). As DNA, the CDR3 is TGTGCCAGCAGAGAAGCCCCGGGGACCGGGGAGCTGTTTTTT. Residues: CASREAPGTGELFF.